Below are 22 T cell receptor beta chains sequenced from a single sample in a study of blood T cell repertoires in COVID-19. Sequencing used immunoSEQ multiplex PCR; TCRdb keeps in-frame clones, though not all of them. The table has under 130,000 clones, around 90% seen once. Material for sequencing was peripheral blood. These receptors originate from a woman aged 55-70 years with acute or convalescent COVID-19.

V usage is TRBV5-1 and J usage is TRBJ2-1, with TRBD2 identical over 7 bases. The CDR3 has 16 amino acids. Germline assignment: CDR1 SGHRS and CDR2 YFSETQ. The ends lost 1 base at V and 2 bases at J; junction bases unmatched: 6. The DNA of the CDR3 is TGCGCCAGCAGCTTGTGGGGGGAGGGCACCTACAATGAGCAGTTCTTC. It yields the protein CASSLWGEGTYNEQFF.

The chain recombines TRBV7-2 with TRBJ1-4; 8 bases agree with TRBD1. Trimming at V came to 5 bases and at J to 8 bases, leaving 4 bases not matched to a gene. The CDR3 extends over 13 amino acids. Germline CDR1 SGHTA, CDR2 FQGNSA. Here the CDR3 DNA reads TGTGCCAGCAGCCGTAGACAGGGGGAAAAACTGTTTTTT. Encoded protein: CASSRRQGEKLFF.

The V and J genes are TRBV2 and TRBJ1-1, with D perhaps TRBD1 (6 bases). CDR3 length equals 12 residues. Germline values: CDR1 SNHLY, CDR2 FYNNEI. The V end was cut by 4 bases, the J end by 8 bases, with 11 bases between. CDR3 coding DNA: TGTGCCAGCAGTGTGGCAGGGGACGAAGCTTTCTTT. Translating gives CASSVAGDEAFF. The full variable domain, its missing parts supplied by reference TRBV2 and TRBJ1-1, is EPEVTQTPSHQVTQMGQEVILRCVPISNHLYFYWYRQILGQKVEFLVSFYNNEISEKSEIFDDQFSVERPDGSNFTLKIRSTKLEDSAMYFCASSVAGDEAFFGQGTRLTVV.

This chain uses TRBV9 with TRBJ2-1, with 11 bases matching TRBD2. Germline values: CDR1 SGDLS, CDR2 YYNGEE. This CDR3 spans 14 amino acids. The junction had 4 bases not matched to a gene; V was cut back by 3 bases and J by 8 bases. The CDR3: CASSGIAGGDEQFF. The CDR3 coding sequence is TGTGCCAGCAGCGGAATAGCGGGAGGGGATGAGCAGTTCTTC.

The chain is built from TRBV28 and TRBJ1-5; 7 positions match TRBD1. Per germline, CDR1 MDHEN and CDR2 SYDVKM. Unmatched junction bases numbered 6, after V lost 6 bases and J lost 7 bases. This CDR3 spans 13 amino acids. The CDR3 nucleotides read TGTGCCAGCAGGCCGACAGGGTCACAGCCCCAGCATTTT. This encodes CASRPTGSQPQHF.

CDR3 in amino acids: CASSQVGKGGGDQPQHF. The CDR3 coding sequence is TGTGCCAGCAGCCAAGTAGGGAAGGGGGGGGGCGATCAGCCCCAGCATTTT. This rearrangement joins TRBV4-2 to TRBJ1-5; possible D gene TRBD1, 6 bases. The CDR3 is 17 residues long. From germline, CDR1 is LGHNA and CDR2 YNFKEQ. With 1 base removed from V and 5 bases from J, the gap between germline ends came to 18 bases.

The J gene is TRBJ2-1, the V gene TRBV28; TRBD1 matches 10 bases. The junction had 14 bases not matched to a gene; V was cut back by 6 bases and J by 6 bases. This CDR3 region has 17 residues. Germline values: CDR1 MDHEN, CDR2 SYDVKM. CDR3 protein: CASRAPPGQGRFNEQFF. The CDR3 region has the DNA TGTGCCAGCAGGGCCCCTCCGGGACAGGGGAGATTCAATGAGCAGTTCTTC.

The CDR3 nucleotides are TGTGCCAGCAGCCAGGGTTCGAGGTCTGGAAACACCATATATTTT. Its translation is CASSQGSRSGNTIYF. The rearrangement links TRBV28 to TRBJ1-3; maybe TRBD1 (5 bases). Germline CDR1 is MDHEN and CDR2 is SYDVKM. The CDR3 is 15 residues long. The ends were cut back, 6 bases at V and 1 base at J, with 13 bases in the middle.

The chain employs TRBV28 and TRBJ2-1, with D possibly TRBD2 on 6 matching bases. The CDR3 has 11 amino acids. Deletions cut 10 bases from V and 3 bases from J, with 7 bases between. Germline CDR1 reads MDHEN; CDR2 reads SYDVKM. CDR3 sequence reads: CATGVYNEQFF. CDR3 DNA sequence: TGTGCCACGGGGGTCTACAATGAGCAGTTCTTC.

The chain combines TRBV6-4 with TRBJ2-1, with 12 bases lining up with TRBD2. Germline V gives CDR1 MRHNA, CDR2 SNTAGT. V trimming: 7 bases; J trimming: 8 bases; junction bases outside the gene matches: 12. The CDR3 covers 16 residues. Here the CDR3 reads CASTILTSGRGHEQFF. CDR3 nucleotide sequence: TGTGCCAGCACCATACTGACTAGCGGGAGAGGCCATGAGCAGTTCTTC.

V and J are TRBV11-3 and TRBJ1-1; D is unresolved. This CDR3 region has 15 residues. V lost 0 bases and J lost 0, with 8 bases in between. Germline CDR1 reads SGHNT; CDR2 reads YENEEA. DNA of the CDR3: TGTGCCAGCAGCTTAGACGGACTGGTGAACACTGAAGCTTTCTTT. The encoded protein is CASSLDGLVNTEAFF.

The gene calls are TRBV5-6 and TRBJ2-1; TRBD1 matches 7 bases. Germline CDR1 and CDR2: SGHDT and YYEEEE. The CDR3 loop spans 14 amino acids. After removal of 1 base from V and 4 bases from J, the junction contained 2 bases not matched to a gene. The CDR3 sequence: CASSLRDRYNEQFF. The CDR3 bases are TGTGCCAGCAGCTTGAGGGACAGATACAATGAGCAGTTCTTC.

CDR3 sequence reads: CASSQARGLAVNTGELFF. The CDR3 nucleotides are TGCGCCAGCAGCCAAGCTAGGGGACTAGCGGTAAACACCGGGGAGCTGTTTTTT. This rearrangement joins TRBV4-1 to TRBJ2-2, with 11 nucleotides matching TRBD2. The CDR3 is 18 residues long. Germline CDR1 is MGHRA and CDR2 is YSYEKL. With V trimmed by 1 base and J by 2 bases, 6 bases remained unmatched.

The rearrangement links TRBV6-5 to TRBJ1-1, with 10 bases identical to TRBD1. The CDR3 covers 14 residues. J lost 9 bases, V lost 2 bases, and 6 bases had no gene match. Germline V CDR1 and CDR2: MNHEY, SVGAGI. CDR3: CASSYATGGWKAFF. Written as DNA, the CDR3 is TGTGCCAGCAGTTACGCGACAGGGGGCTGGAAAGCTTTCTTT.

The chain couples TRBV2 to TRBJ2-3, with TRBD2 identical over 10 bases. The CDR3 is 16 residues long. With 7 bases clipped from V and 0 bases from J, the junction kept 7 bases outside the gene matches. Germline V gene lookup returns CDR1 SNHLY and CDR2 FYNNEI. The CDR3 coding sequence is TGTGCCAGCACCCTGACTAGCGGGCTGAGCACAGATACGCAGTATTTT. Translating it yields CASTLTSGLSTDTQYF.

J is TRBJ1-1 and V is TRBV28; 9 positions match TRBD1. With 6 bases clipped from V and 7 bases from J, the junction kept 9 bases outside the gene matches. This CDR3 is 14 amino acids long. The germline V gene encodes CDR1 MDHEN and CDR2 SYDVKM. The CDR3 region is CASRTGTGYNEAFF. The CDR3 nucleotides are TGTGCCAGCAGGACCGGGACAGGGTACAATGAAGCTTTCTTT.

V and J are TRBV6-5 and TRBJ2-7, with 12 positions matching TRBD2. The V and J ends lost 7 bases and 4 bases, in that order; junction bases with no gene match: 5. Germline V gives CDR1 MNHEY, CDR2 SVGAGI. The CDR3 loop spans 14 amino acids. CDR3 in DNA: TGTGCCAGCAAGGGGGGACTAGCGGGTTACGAGCAGTACTTC. This encodes CASKGGLAGYEQYF.

The V and J genes are TRBV6-5 and TRBJ1-4; 8 positions agree with TRBD1. After removal of 7 bases from V and 7 bases from J, the junction contained 8 bases not matched to a gene. The CDR3 is 14 residues long. Germline loops: CDR1 MNHEY, CDR2 SVGAGI. DNA of the CDR3: TGTGCCAGCACCCCAGGGGGCGCGATTGAAAAACTGTTTTTT. This sequence encodes CASTPGGAIEKLFF.

This clone was recorded a few times. V gene TRBV9 combines with J gene TRBJ2-2; 10 nucleotides match TRBD2. The germline gives CDR1 SGDLS, CDR2 YYNGEE. The CDR3 length is 17 residues. With 5 bases clipped from V and 8 bases from J, the junction kept 15 bases outside the gene matches. The DNA for the CDR3 is TGTGCCAGCAGTACAGAAGCGGGAGGGCCTTCTTCTGGGGAGCTGTTTTTT. Amino acids: CASSTEAGGPSSGELFF. The whole variable domain, remainder taken from reference TRBV9 and TRBJ2-2, is DSGVTQTPKHLITATGQRVTLRCSPRSGDLSVYWYQQSLDQGLQFLIQYYNGEERAKGNILERFSAQQFPDLHSELNLSSLELGDSALYFCASSTEAGGPSSGELFFGEGSRLTVL.

This chain links TRBV18 with TRBJ2-2; 9 bases are a match to TRBD1. V lost 1 base to trimming and J lost 5 bases; unmatched junction nucleotides: 11. Germline CDR1 KGHSH, CDR2 LQKENI. The CDR3 loop spans 18 amino acids. The DNA for the CDR3 is TGTGCCAGCTCACCACTGGGACAGGGAACCTCGGGGACCGGGGAGCTGTTTTTT. Protein product: CASSPLGQGTSGTGELFF.

The rearrangement joins TRBV3-1 (or the pseudogene TRBV3-2) to TRBJ2-3; 8 bases map to TRBD2. V trimming: 1 base; J trimming: 5 bases; junction bases outside the gene matches: 8. The CDR3 sequence is 16 residues long. The germline gives CDR1 LGHDT, CDR2 YNNKEL (reference sequence). The CDR3 DNA reads TGTGCCAGCAGCCAAGGCTTAGCGGGACGAGGAGATACGCAGTATTTT. Its translation: CASSQGLAGRGDTQYF.

The chain has TRBV30 and TRBJ2-1; TRBD2 is a possible D gene (6 bases). The V gene lost 4 bases and the J gene lost 8 bases, with 24 bases spanning the gap. The CDR3 is 16 amino acids. Looked up from germline, CDR1 is GTSNPN and CDR2 is SVGIG (reference sequence). The chain's CDR3 is CAWNPPRGRRAHEQFF. The CDR3 DNA reads TGTGCCTGGAACCCCCCGCGCGGCCGGAGGGCCCATGAGCAGTTCTTC. Using reference TRBV30 and TRBJ2-1 for the parts outside the CDR3, the full variable domain is SQTIHQWPATLVQPVGSPLSLECTVEGTSNPNLYWYRQAAGRGLQLLFYSVGIGQISSEVPQNLSASRPQDRQFILSSKKLLLSDSGFYLCAWNPPRGRRAHEQFFGPGTRLTVL.